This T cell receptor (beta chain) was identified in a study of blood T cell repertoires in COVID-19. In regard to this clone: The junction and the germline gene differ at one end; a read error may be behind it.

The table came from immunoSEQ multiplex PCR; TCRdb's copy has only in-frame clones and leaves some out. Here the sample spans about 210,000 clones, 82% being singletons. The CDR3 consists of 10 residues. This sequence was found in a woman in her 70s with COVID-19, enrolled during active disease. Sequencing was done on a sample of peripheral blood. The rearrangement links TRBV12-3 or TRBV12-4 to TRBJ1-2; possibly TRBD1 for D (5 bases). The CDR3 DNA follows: TGTGCCAGCAGTGCCTGGGGACTTTCCTTC. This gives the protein CASSAWGLSF.